This TCR beta chain was identified in a study of cytomegalovirus exposure and HLA in healthy donors. Overall study results and limits: Sequencing likely produced, as an artifact, a cluster of highly shared sequence variants.

Trimming stripped 3 bases from V and 4 bases from J, with 7 bases between. The CDR3 length is 13 residues. Germline values: CDR1 MDHEN, CDR2 SYDVKM. The PCR contained 60 Vbeta and 13 Jbeta primers. Per the original methods: Among the unique TCR beta chains that a later analysis counted, roughly 80 million in all, 10 million to 11 million were shared. Clones were sequenced by immunoSEQ multiplex PCR, and TCRdb holds only the in-frame ones, with some missing. V and J calls and clone size come straight from that table; D and trimming were deduced from the DNA. The sample consists of under 55,000 clones, 72% of them appearing once. To note about this clone: Its antigen is undetermined.

Material for sequencing was PBMCs. This clonotype originated in a woman aged 50 to 65 in good health and CMV-seronegative. This chain joins TRBV28 and TRBJ2-1, with a weak D call TRBD1 (5 bases). For the CDR3, the DNA is TGTGCCAGCAGTTTTCGGACATACAATGAGCAGTTCTTC. This translates into CASSFRTYNEQFF.